A single sample gave rise to the 13 T cell receptor beta chains below, sequenced in a study of T-cell reconstitution after alpha-beta-depleted transplantation in children. TCRbeta library preparation incorporated unique molecular identifiers. TCRdb redid the calling of the PCR reads with MiXCR, one entry per CDR3 protein. The profile shows around 700,000 distinct CDR3 sequences, about an eighth of them singletons. Source: PBMCs, taken before TCRalphabeta/CD19-depleted stem cell transplant. These receptors were obtained from a girl aged 2 to 10 with congenital amegakaryocytic thrombocytopenia, due to receive a stem cell transplant.

The chain carries TRBV5-1 and TRBJ2-7; 9 nucleotides match TRBD1. This CDR3 has 19 residues. Germline assignment: CDR1 SGHRS and CDR2 YFSETQ. The junction had 17 bases not matched to a gene; V was cut back by 4 bases and J by 0 bases. The DNA for the CDR3 is TGCGCCAGCAGCCCGGGACAGGGAACACTGATATCTAGCTCCTACGAGCAGTACTTC. Amino acid sequence: CASSPGQGTLISSSYEQYF.

This rearrangement joins TRBV5-1 to TRBJ2-1; the match to TRBD2 covers 7 bases. The CDR3 is 15 amino acids. The germline gives CDR1 SGHRS, CDR2 YFSETQ. The trim removed 1 base at V and 7 bases at J, leaving 8 bases unmatched. This CDR3 reads CASSLQLAEGNEQFF. DNA of the CDR3: TGCGCCAGCAGCTTGCAGCTAGCGGAAGGAAATGAGCAGTTCTTC. Filled out from reference TRBV5-1 and TRBJ2-1, the complete variable domain reads KAGVTQTPRYLIKTRGQQVTLSCSPISGHRSVSWYQQTPGQGLQFLFEYFSETQRNKGNFPGRFSGRQFSNSRSEMNVSTLELGDSALYLCASSLQLAEGNEQFFGPGTRLTVL.

This clonotype has a handful of counts. The V and J genes are TRBV20-1 and TRBJ2-1, with TRBD1 matching over 8 bases. The germline V gene encodes CDR1 DFQATT and CDR2 SNEGSKA (reference sequence). This CDR3 is 13 amino acids long. The junction had 8 bases not matched to a gene; V was cut back by 3 bases and J by 10 bases. DNA for the CDR3: TGCAGTGCTAGTCCGGACAGGGCTCAGGAGCAGTTCTTC. Protein sequence: CSASPDRAQEQFF.

This clonotype occurred a few times. The gene calls are TRBV7-8 and TRBJ2-7; D is perhaps TRBD1 (5 bases). V lost 1 base, J lost 5 bases, and 15 bases lay in between. Germline CDR1 SGHVS, CDR2 FQNEAQ. This CDR3 is 15 amino acids long. The CDR3 reads CASSLEGKGQNEQYF. The CDR3 coding sequence is TGTGCCAGCAGCTTAGAGGGGAAGGGTCAGAACGAGCAGTACTTC.

The table lists this clonotype with many counts. The rearrangement joins TRBV5-5 to TRBJ1-1; TRBD1 matches at 9 bases. Germline V gives CDR1 SGHKS, CDR2 YYEKEE (reference sequence). J was trimmed by 0 bases and V by 4 bases; bases with no gene match: 4. The CDR3 is 15 residues long. Here the CDR3 DNA reads TGTGCCAGCAGCCTATACAGGGGGCTGAACACTGAAGCTTTCTTT. Its translation: CASSLYRGLNTEAFF. The whole variable domain, remainder taken from reference TRBV5-5 and TRBJ1-1, is DAGVTQSPTHLIKTRGQQVTLRCSPISGHKSVSWYQQVLGQGPQFIFQYYEKEERGRGNFPDRFSARQFPNYSSELNVNALLLGDSALYLCASSLYRGLNTEAFFGQGTRLTVV.

The table lists this clonotype with a count of one. The junction differs from germline at one of its ends, possibly a read error. The V and J genes are TRBV20-1 and TRBJ2-1; weak D call: TRBD1 (6 bases). In germline, CDR1 is DFQATT, CDR2 SNEGSKA (reference sequence). The CDR3 runs to 14 residues. The CDR3 spells CSARGASRRNEHFF. The CDR3 region has the DNA TGCAGTGCTAGGGGGGCTTCCCGGAGGAACGAGCATTTCTTC.

This clonotype appeared many times. The chain carries TRBV20-1 and TRBJ2-2; 12 nucleotides match TRBD2. The V gene's germline CDR1 is DFQATT and CDR2 SNEGSKA (reference sequence). The CDR3 length is 15 residues. V lost 1 base to trimming and J lost 8 bases; unmatched junction nucleotides: 5. The CDR3 loop is CSARGRLAGVGELFF. CDR3 in DNA: TGCAGTGCTAGAGGGAGACTAGCGGGAGTTGGGGAGCTGTTTTTT.

This sequence joins TRBV7-9 and TRBJ2-1; D gene ambiguous. This CDR3 is built from 16 residues. Trimming pared 1 base from V and 6 bases from J, leaving 16 bases between. Germline loops: CDR1 SEHNR, CDR2 FQNEAQ (reference sequence). Here the CDR3 DNA reads TGTGCCAGCAGCTTAGACGTTTCGGCGGACCTCAATGAGCAGTTCTTC. Amino acid sequence: CASSLDVSADLNEQFF.

V gene TRBV7-9 combines with J gene TRBJ1-5, with D hard to call. V lost 1 base and J lost 7, with 8 bases in between. CDR3 length equals 13 residues. The V gene's germline CDR1 is SEHNR and CDR2 FQNEAQ (reference sequence). The CDR3 DNA reads as TGTGCCAGCAGCTTAGACGCTTCCCAGCCCCAGCATTTT. Translated: CASSLDASQPQHF.

This clonotype was detected ten times or more. The chain combines TRBV29-1 with TRBJ2-1; a weak D match, TRBD2 (5 bases). The germline gives CDR1 SQVTM, CDR2 ANQGSEA. CDR3 length equals 12 residues. V lost 4 bases, J lost 4 bases, and 8 bases lay in between. This CDR3 is CSVGRGYNEQFF. The CDR3 DNA reads as TGCAGCGTTGGCAGAGGGTACAATGAGCAGTTCTTC.

The gene calls are TRBV24-1 and TRBJ2-6; the D is unclear. The germline gives CDR1 KGHDR, CDR2 SFDVKD. The CDR3 loop spans 16 amino acids. With 4 bases removed from V and 2 bases from J, the gap between germline ends came to 11 bases. CDR3 amino acids: CATSEQTRAGANVLTF. The CDR3 DNA sequence: TGTGCCACCAGTGAACAGACCCGAGCTGGGGCCAACGTCCTGACTTTC.

A few counts support this clonotype. The chain recombines TRBV27 with TRBJ2-7; the D gene is possibly TRBD1 (5 bases). The ends were cut back, 1 base at V and 2 bases at J, with 6 bases in the middle. The CDR3 sequence is 13 residues long. From germline, CDR1 is MNHEY and CDR2 SMNVEV (reference sequence). The DNA of the CDR3 is TGTGCCAGCAGTTTATACAGGACCTACGAGCAGTACTTC. This gives the protein CASSLYRTYEQYF.

This clonotype was seen ten or more times. This chain connects TRBV12-3 or TRBV12-4 to TRBJ2-3; 9 positions agree with TRBD2. Trimming took 4 bases from V and 1 from J; bases not matched to a gene: 3. There are 15 residues in the CDR3. CDR3 DNA sequence: TGTGCCAGCAGTTCCCGGACTAGCGGCACAGATACGCAGTATTTT. It translates to CASSSRTSGTDTQYF.